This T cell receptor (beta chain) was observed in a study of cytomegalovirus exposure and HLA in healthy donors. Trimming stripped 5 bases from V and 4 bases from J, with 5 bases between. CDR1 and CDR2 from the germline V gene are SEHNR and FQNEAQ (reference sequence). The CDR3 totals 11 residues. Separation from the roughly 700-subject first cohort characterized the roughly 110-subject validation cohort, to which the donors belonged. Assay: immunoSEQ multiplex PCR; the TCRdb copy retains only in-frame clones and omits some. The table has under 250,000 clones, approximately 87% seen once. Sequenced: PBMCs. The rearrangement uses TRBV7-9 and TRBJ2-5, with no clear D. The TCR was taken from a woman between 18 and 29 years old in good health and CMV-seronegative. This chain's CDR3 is CASSQLETQYF. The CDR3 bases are TGTGCCAGCAGCCAACTAGAGACCCAGTACTTC.